This entry is about one T cell receptor beta chain. Its target is not known. The germline V gene encodes CDR1 ENHRY and CDR2 SYGVKD. V was clipped by 3 bases and J by 2 bases, with 10 bases between them. The CDR3 loop spans 15 amino acids. The data belong to a study of radiotherapy plus CTLA-4 blockade in lung cancer. Overall study: For about 19% of patients, objective responses occurred, and around 31% had disease control.

The study, taken as a whole, reports: Radiotherapy plus ipilimumab was followed by expansion in blood of tumor-derived TCR clones. Dynamics of early blood T cell clones, together with interferon-beta, were reportedly the best predictors of response.

Profiling relied on immunoSEQ multiplex PCR, and the TCRdb table lists in-frame clones only, not all of them. The sample includes some 34,000 clones, 55% to 75% of them seen just once. This receptor was taken from a human donor with non-small cell lung cancer who had stable disease on radiotherapy plus ipilimumab. Sequenced here: peripheral blood, sampled from a patient treated with radiotherapy plus ipilimumab. V gene TRBV10-3 combines with J gene TRBJ2-2; no firm D call. Here the CDR3 DNA reads TGTGCCATCAGTGACACCTACGAAAACACCGGGGAGCTGTTTTTT. It specifies CAISDTYENTGELFF.